These T cell receptor beta chains were read from a single sample in a study of blood T cell repertoires in COVID-19. The data were produced by immunoSEQ multiplex PCR, yet TCRdb's version contains in-frame clones alone and is incomplete. The sample contains approximately 150,000 clones, around four fifths of which appear only once. Material for sequencing was peripheral blood. The receptors shown here come from a woman between 65 and 79 years old who had recovered from COVID-19. Each CDR3 is given with its conserved first and last residue. D genes are given only for firm matches. Clone size appears in some rows only: once, few, many, or a class for an expanded clone.

d_gene	v_gene	j_gene	abundance	CDR3nt	CDR3aa
NA	TRBV7-2	TRBJ2-7	NA	TGTGCCAGCAGCCCCCAGTTTGGCGGGACCCCCAAACAGCAGTACTTC	CASSPQFGGTPKQQYF
TRBD2	TRBV4-2	TRBJ2-3	NA	TGTGCCAGCAGCCAAGATCGGGGCGGGGGGGCCACAGATACGCAGTATTTT	CASSQDRGGGATDTQYF
NA	TRBV25-1	TRBJ1-4	NA	TGTGCCAGCAGTCGGTCAAGGGGCCCCCTCGCTAATGAAAAACTGTTTTTT	CASSRSRGPLANEKLFF
TRBD1	TRBV4-1	TRBJ1-2	NA	TGCGCCAGCAGCCAAGCGGGACAGGGGGCCTTCGGTGACGGCTACACCTTC	CASSQAGQGAFGDGYTF
TRBD1	TRBV7-2	TRBJ2-1	NA	TGTGCCAGCAGCACCCAACCCGGGACAGGGGGCACAAATGAGCAGTTCTTC	CASSTQPGTGGTNEQFF
NA	TRBV6-1	TRBJ1-2	NA	TGTGCCAGCAGTGAAGGGACAGCCTATGGCTACACCTTC	CASSEGTAYGYTF
TRBD2	TRBV5-1	TRBJ2-1	NA	TGCGCCAGCAGCTTGGGAACAGGACTAGCGGGAGGGTACAATGAGCAGTTCTTC	CASSLGTGLAGGYNEQFF
TRBD2	TRBV7-9	TRBJ2-7	NA	TGTGCCAGCAGCTTGGCGGGGGTCTACGAGCAGTACTTC	CASSLAGVYEQYF
NA	TRBV10-2	TRBJ2-1	once	TGCGCCAGCAGGGCCGGGACTAGCGGACAGGGGGACCAGTTCTTC	CASRAGTSGQGDQFF
NA	TRBV18	TRBJ1-2	NA	TGTGCCAGCTCCCAAGAGACAGGCGTCTATGGCTACACCTTC	CASSQETGVYGYTF
TRBD1	TRBV5-1	TRBJ1-6	NA	TGCGTCAGCACCCAGACAGGGCCTAATTCACCCCTCCACTTT	CVSTQTGPNSPLHF
TRBD2	TRBV10-2	TRBJ2-1	NA	TGCGCCAGCAGCGCAGGACTAGCGGGGGGTGAGCAGTTCTTC	CASSAGLAGGEQFF
TRBD1	TRBV7-2	TRBJ1-2	NA	TGTGCCAGCAGCCCATTCACAGGGGGGGGTAACTATGGCTACACCTTC	CASSPFTGGGNYGYTF
NA	TRBV29-1	TRBJ2-5	NA	TGCAGCGTTGTCGGTAGCGCGGAGACCCAGTACTTC	CSVVGSAETQYF
TRBD1	TRBV5-1	TRBJ1-3	NA	TGCGCCAGCAGCTTGGCAGGGGGCTTCGGAAACACCATATATTTT	CASSLAGGFGNTIYF
TRBD2	TRBV10-3	TRBJ2-3	NA	TGTGCCACAGGACTAGCGGGAGGTGTGAGGACAGATACGCAGTATTTT	CATGLAGGVRTDTQYF
TRBD2	TRBV2	TRBJ2-3	NA	TGTGCCAGCAGACCGACTAGCGGGAGGGCAGATACGCAGTATTTT	CASRPTSGRADTQYF
NA	TRBV6-5	TRBJ2-3	NA	TGTGCCACCGGGGGGCGGGAAGACACAGATACGCAGTATTTT	CATGGREDTDTQYF
NA	TRBV29-1	TRBJ1-6	few	TGCAGCGCCCAGTCCTCCTATAATTCACCCCTCCACTTT	CSAQSSYNSPLHF
TRBD2	TRBV7-2	TRBJ2-5	NA	TGTGCCAGCAGCTTAGGCGGGAGGGCCGAAGAGACCCAGTACTTC	CASSLGGRAEETQYF
NA	TRBV30	TRBJ2-3	few	TGTGCCTGGAGTGCGGGAAGCCGCACAGATACGCAGTATTTT	CAWSAGSRTDTQYF
NA	TRBV11-3	TRBJ2-2	NA	TGTGCCAGCAGCCCCGGACAAGGGGTCGGGGAGCTGTTTTTT	CASSPGQGVGELFF
TRBD2	TRBV18	TRBJ2-1	NA	TGTGCCAGCTCACCTCCCGGGGGGGGAGGGGACAATGAGCAGTTCTTC	CASSPPGGGGDNEQFF
TRBD1	TRBV30	TRBJ1-2	NA	TGTGCCTGGAGTGTACGGGGACAGGGGCCTTCTAACTATGGCTACACCTTC	CAWSVRGQGPSNYGYTF
NA	TRBV9	TRBJ1-4	NA	TGTGCCAGCAGCGTAGGGGCTGAGATTAATGAAAAACTGTTTTTT	CASSVGAEINEKLFF
NA	TRBV12-3/TRBV12-4	TRBJ1-1	NA	TGTGCCAGCAGTTTACGGGGAGGGAATGAAGCTTTCTTT	CASSLRGGNEAFF
NA	TRBV7-3	TRBJ1-1	NA	TGTGCCAGCAGCCCCCGGAGGGGGGGGACTGAAGCTTTCTTT	CASSPRRGGTEAFF
TRBD2	TRBV5-4	TRBJ2-3	NA	TGTGCCAGCAGGACTAGCGGGGGTCCCGGCACAGATACGCAGTATTTT	CASRTSGGPGTDTQYF
NA	TRBV27	TRBJ1-5	NA	TGTGCCAGCAGTTTCGGGTTAAATCAGCCCCAGCATTTT	CASSFGLNQPQHF
NA	TRBV5-1	TRBJ2-3	NA	TGCGCCAGCAGCTTGGGGCAGGGGCCTGGCACAGATACGCAGTATTTT	CASSLGQGPGTDTQYF
NA	TRBV19	TRBJ1-5	NA	TGTGCCAGTAGTATAGTCTCTGGGGGGGGCTATCAGCCCCAGCATTTT	CASSIVSGGGYQPQHF
TRBD1	TRBV7-3	TRBJ2-1	NA	TGTGCCAGCAGCAGACAGGGGGCTGGTGGGTACAATGAGCAGTTCTTC	CASSRQGAGGYNEQFF
TRBD2	TRBV6-4	TRBJ2-5	NA	TGTGCCAGCAGCCCATCTAGCGGGGGGGGAGAGACCCAGTACTTC	CASSPSSGGGETQYF
NA	TRBV6-5	TRBJ1-5	NA	TGTGCCACCCTCGGGGGGGTCTCCGGTCAGCCCCAGCATTTT	CATLGGVSGQPQHF
NA	TRBV24-1	TRBJ2-2	NA	TGTGCCACCAGTGACCCCCCGGGGGGCCCGAACACCGGGGAGCTGTTTTTT	CATSDPPGGPNTGELFF
NA	TRBV6-5	TRBJ2-1	NA	TGTGCCAGCAGTTACTCGAGGACTTCCAAGGGGGGGGAGCAGTTCTTC	CASSYSRTSKGGEQFF
TRBD1	TRBV18	TRBJ2-1	NA	TGTGCCAGCTCACCCGGACAGGGATTGAACAATGAGCAGTTCTTC	CASSPGQGLNNEQFF
NA	TRBV6-5	TRBJ1-1	NA	TGTGCCAGCGGGGGGGAGAGGAGGACTGAAGCTTTCTTT	CASGGERRTEAFF
TRBD2	TRBV19	TRBJ2-1	NA	TGTGCCAGTAGTATCCCGGCTAGCGGGGTCCCCTACAATGAGCAGTTCTTC	CASSIPASGVPYNEQFF